The rows below give T cell receptor beta chains drawn from one sample of a study of blood T cell repertoires in COVID-19. Measured with immunoSEQ multiplex PCR; TCRdb has only the in-frame clones, and not every one. This sample has fewer than 400,000 clones; roughly 88% occur once, and the top ten carry roughly 2.3%. The sequenced material came from PBMCs or T cells enriched from blood (not recorded which). These receptors all stem from a man aged 25-45 years who had recovered from COVID-19. Both conserved end residues are trimmed from each CDR3.

v_gene,j_gene,CDR3aa
TRBV7-6,TRBJ1-3,ASSFGQSGNTIY
TRBV15,TRBJ2-6,ATDDREHSGANVLT
TRBV5-1,TRBJ2-1,ASGVGQGGYNEQF
TRBV6-2/TRBV6-3,TRBJ2-1,ASSYAHQRGTSSYNEQF
TRBV6-6,TRBJ1-3,ASSRGTGGEAGNTIY
TRBV7-3,TRBJ1-6,ASSLRGSYNSPLH
TRBV12-2,TRBJ1-3,ASRPVSSGNTIY
TRBV5-5,TRBJ2-5,ASTKQHQGVVRETQY
TRBV7-3,TRBJ2-2,ASSAQGAGELF
TRBV5-1,TRBJ2-5,ASSLGPTGYQETQY
TRBV18,TRBJ1-1,ASSPRQGADTEAF
TRBV5-1,TRBJ1-5,ASSVGTNSNQPQH
TRBV20-1,TRBJ1-5,SASYRGGNQPQH